This T cell receptor beta chain stems from a study of post-analysis software for immune sequencing data. About the research overall: There were relapsing-remitting, secondary progressive and progressive-relapsing multiple sclerosis among the disease courses included.

V was clipped by 1 base and J by 8 bases, with 17 bases between them. This CDR3 has 15 amino acids. Per the germline V gene, CDR1 is MNHNS and CDR2 is SASEGT. Study observations and caveats: By F measure, strong co-clustering occurred among samples prepared in the same batch. Patients carried five TRBV segments more frequently than controls did, and TRBV5-6, TRBV5-1 and TRBV20-1 were among them.

This clonotype appeared many times. Its antigen is unidentified. Researchers reported that TCR beta cDNA libraries carried unique molecular identifiers. Once roughly 0.85 to 11 million T cells were used, a few hundred thousand cDNA molecules resulted. TCRdb reprocessed the PCR reads with MiXCR, giving one entry per CDR3 protein. The data hold roughly 200,000 distinct CDR3 sequences, with 29% observed a single time. The rearrangement links TRBV6-1 to TRBJ1-2, with D tentatively TRBD1 (6 bases). The receptor's source is a girl aged 2 to 17 with multiple sclerosis. Sequenced material: blood. CDR3 protein: CASSEGPAGDRGYTF. The CDR3 coding sequence is TGTGCCAGCAGTGAAGGGCCGGCAGGGGATCGGGGCTACACCTTC.